These 7 T cell receptor beta chains originate from one sample sequenced in a study of radiation and T cells in renal cell carcinoma. Clones were sequenced by immunoSEQ multiplex PCR, and TCRdb holds only the in-frame ones, with some missing. The sample contains roughly 10,000 clones, 63% of which appear only once. Indicated treatment: 15 Gy SBRT to primary tumor, nephrectomy 4 weeks later. The sample in question was tumor tissue, obtained from a patient whose treatment included radiotherapy and nephrectomy. These TCRs come from a woman in her forties or fifties with renal cell carcinoma.

In its sample, this clone is medium-sized (0.01 to 0.1%). Compared with germline, one end of the junction differs, possibly owing to a read error. The chain joins TRBV28 to TRBJ2-7; D is possibly TRBD1 (5 bases). CDR1 is MDHEN and CDR2 is SYDVKM in the germline V gene. The CDR3 consists of 14 residues. CDR3 in DNA: TGTGCCAGCAGTGTGTCAACAGGCCTCTACGAGAAGTACTTC. Its protein is CASSVSTGLYEKYF.

This clone is classed as medium-sized. The chain links TRBV7-2 to TRBJ2-7, with D possibly being TRBD2 (5 bases). The CDR3 has 12 residues. Germline-derived CDR1 and CDR2 are SGHTA and FQGNSA. Trimming stripped 5 bases from V and 2 bases from J, with 7 bases between. CDR3 nucleotide sequence: TGTGCCAGCAGCCCGGGGACCTACGAGCAGTACTTC. Translation: CASSPGTYEQYF.

This chain links TRBV4-1 with TRBJ1-2, with 8 bases aligning to TRBD1. The CDR3 runs to 15 residues. Germline values: CDR1 MGHRA, CDR2 YSYEKL. The trim removed 1 base at V and 7 bases at J, leaving 8 bases unmatched. CDR3 nucleotides: TGCGCCAGCAGCCAAGGACGCCAGGGGGCATCTGGCTACACCTTC. Amino acids: CASSQGRQGASGYTF.

This clone was observed a single time. The chain combines TRBV25-1 with TRBJ2-1; D gene ambiguous. V lost 1 base and J 7 bases, leaving 14 bases between the germline ends. The V gene's germline CDR1 is MGHDK and CDR2 SYGVNS. CDR3 length equals 15 residues. CDR3: CASSESMSNLNEQFF. CDR3 nucleotides: TGTGCCAGCAGTGAATCAATGAGCAATTTGAATGAGCAGTTCTTC.

The genes are TRBV6-1 and TRBJ1-1, with a weak D call TRBD1 (5 bases). Trimming removed 5 bases from V and 3 bases from J, with 13 bases in between. The CDR3 length is 14 residues. The germline V gene has CDR1 MNHNS and CDR2 SASEGT. The CDR3 region is CASSTRRDDTEAFF. The CDR3 nucleotides are TGTGCCAGCAGTACTCGCCGGGACGACACTGAAGCTTTCTTT.

This chain links TRBV7-1 with TRBJ2-7; D is undetermined. TRBV7-1 is placed among ORFs of uncertain function. Trimming removed 3 bases at V and 3 bases at J, with 3 bases between. The length of the CDR3 is 11 residues. Here the CDR3 reads CASSSYYEQYF. The DNA for the CDR3 is TGTGCCAGCAGCTCCTACTACGAGCAGTACTTC.

V is TRBV9 and J is TRBJ2-3; a possible D gene is TRBD1 (5 bases). V shed 2 bases and J shed 4 bases, with 20 bases lying between them. Per germline, CDR1 SGDLS and CDR2 YYNGEE. CDR3 size: 17 residues. The CDR3 coding sequence is TGTGCCAGCAGCGTCGCCCACAGGACATCCCCTCCAGATACGCAGTATTTT. Protein: CASSVAHRTSPPDTQYF.